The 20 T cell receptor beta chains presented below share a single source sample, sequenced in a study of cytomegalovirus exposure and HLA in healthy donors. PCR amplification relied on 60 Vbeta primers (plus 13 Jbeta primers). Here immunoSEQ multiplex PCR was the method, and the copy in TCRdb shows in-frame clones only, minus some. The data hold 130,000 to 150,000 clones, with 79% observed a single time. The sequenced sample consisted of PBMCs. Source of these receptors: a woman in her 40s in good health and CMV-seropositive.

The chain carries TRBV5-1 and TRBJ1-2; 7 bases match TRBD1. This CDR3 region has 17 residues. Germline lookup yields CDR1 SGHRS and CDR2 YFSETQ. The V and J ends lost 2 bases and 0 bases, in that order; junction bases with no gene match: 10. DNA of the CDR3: TGCGCCAGCAGCTTATCAGGGGGAAGGGGCACTAACTATGGCTACACCTTC. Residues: CASSLSGGRGTNYGYTF.

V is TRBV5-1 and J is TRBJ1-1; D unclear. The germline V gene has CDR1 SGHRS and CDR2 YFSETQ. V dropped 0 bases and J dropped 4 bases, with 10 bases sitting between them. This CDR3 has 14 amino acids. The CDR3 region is CASSLAEGFTEAFF. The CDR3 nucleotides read TGCGCCAGCAGCTTGGCGGAGGGTTTCACTGAAGCTTTCTTT.

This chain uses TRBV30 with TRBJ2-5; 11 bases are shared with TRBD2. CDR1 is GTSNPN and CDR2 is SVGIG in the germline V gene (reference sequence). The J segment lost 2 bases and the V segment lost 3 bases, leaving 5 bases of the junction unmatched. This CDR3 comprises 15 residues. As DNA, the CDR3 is TGTGCCTGGAGCCCACTAGCGGGGGTACAAGAGACCCAGTACTTC. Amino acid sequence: CAWSPLAGVQETQYF.

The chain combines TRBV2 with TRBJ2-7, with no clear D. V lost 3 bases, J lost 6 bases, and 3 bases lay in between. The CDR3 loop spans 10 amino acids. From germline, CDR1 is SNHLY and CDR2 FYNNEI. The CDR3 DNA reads TGTGCCAGCAGTGACGGCGAGCAGTACTTC. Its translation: CASSDGEQYF. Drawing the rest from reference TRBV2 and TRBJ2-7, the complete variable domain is EPEVTQTPSHQVTQMGQEVILRCVPISNHLYFYWYRQILGQKVEFLVSFYNNEISEKSEIFDDQFSVERPDGSNFTLKIRSTKLEDSAMYFCASSDGEQYFGPGTRLTVT.

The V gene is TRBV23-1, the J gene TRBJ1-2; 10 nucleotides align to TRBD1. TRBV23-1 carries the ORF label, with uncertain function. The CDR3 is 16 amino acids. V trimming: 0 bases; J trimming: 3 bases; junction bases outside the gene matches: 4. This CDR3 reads CASSQSKTGGDYGYTF. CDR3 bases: TGCGCCAGCAGTCAATCGAAGACAGGGGGCGACTATGGCTACACCTTC.

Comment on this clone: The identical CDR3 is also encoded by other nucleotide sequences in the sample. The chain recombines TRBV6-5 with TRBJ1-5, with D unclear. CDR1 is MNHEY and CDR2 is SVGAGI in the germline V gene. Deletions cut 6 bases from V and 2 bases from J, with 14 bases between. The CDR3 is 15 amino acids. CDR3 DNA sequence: TGTGCCAGCAGCCAGACATACTGGGGCAATCAGCCCCAGCATTTT. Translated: CASSQTYWGNQPQHF.

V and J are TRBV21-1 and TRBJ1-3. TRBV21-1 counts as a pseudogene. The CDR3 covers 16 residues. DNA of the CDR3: TGTGCCAGCAGAAAGGAGTGGAAAGTCTCTGGAAACACCATATATTTT. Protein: CASRKEWKVSGNTIYF.

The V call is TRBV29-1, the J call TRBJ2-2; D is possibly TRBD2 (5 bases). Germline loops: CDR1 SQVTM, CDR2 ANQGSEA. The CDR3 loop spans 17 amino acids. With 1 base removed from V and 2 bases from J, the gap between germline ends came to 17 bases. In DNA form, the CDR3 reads TGCAGCGTTGAAGGAGGGTCCGGCACCAGAAACACCGGGGAGCTGTTTTTT. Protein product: CSVEGGSGTRNTGELFF.

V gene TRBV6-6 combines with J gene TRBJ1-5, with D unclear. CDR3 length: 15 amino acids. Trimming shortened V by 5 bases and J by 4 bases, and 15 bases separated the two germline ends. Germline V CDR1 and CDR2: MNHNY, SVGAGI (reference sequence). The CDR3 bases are TGTGCCAGCAGTCCCAGTCCTGGTCAGAATCAGCCCCAGCATTTT. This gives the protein CASSPSPGQNQPQHF.

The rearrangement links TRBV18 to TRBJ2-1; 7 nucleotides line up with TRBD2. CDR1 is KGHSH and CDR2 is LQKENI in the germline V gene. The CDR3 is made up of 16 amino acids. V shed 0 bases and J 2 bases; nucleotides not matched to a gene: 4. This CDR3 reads CASSPPTGGAYNEQFF. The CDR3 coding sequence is TGTGCCAGCTCACCACCGACGGGGGGAGCCTACAATGAGCAGTTCTTC.

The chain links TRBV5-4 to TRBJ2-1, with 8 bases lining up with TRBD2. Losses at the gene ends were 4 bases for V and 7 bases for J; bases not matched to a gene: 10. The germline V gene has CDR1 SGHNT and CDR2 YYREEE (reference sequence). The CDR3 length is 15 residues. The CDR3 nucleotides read TGTGCCAGCAGCCGTCCGGGGGGGCCTGGGAATGAGCAGTTCTTC. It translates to CASSRPGGPGNEQFF.

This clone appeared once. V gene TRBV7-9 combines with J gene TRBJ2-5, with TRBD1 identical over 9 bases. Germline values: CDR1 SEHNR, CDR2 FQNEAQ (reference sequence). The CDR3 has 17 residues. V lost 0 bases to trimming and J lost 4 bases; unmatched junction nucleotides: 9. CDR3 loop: CASSLALGTGWRETQYF. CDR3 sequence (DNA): TGTGCCAGCAGCTTAGCCCTTGGGACAGGGTGGCGAGAGACCCAGTACTTC.

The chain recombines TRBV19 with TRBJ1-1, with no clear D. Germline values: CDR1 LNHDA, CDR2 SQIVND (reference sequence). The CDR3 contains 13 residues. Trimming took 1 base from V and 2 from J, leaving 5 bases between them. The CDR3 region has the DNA TGTGCCAGTAGTATAGGTATAAACACTGAAGCTTTCTTT. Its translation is CASSIGINTEAFF.

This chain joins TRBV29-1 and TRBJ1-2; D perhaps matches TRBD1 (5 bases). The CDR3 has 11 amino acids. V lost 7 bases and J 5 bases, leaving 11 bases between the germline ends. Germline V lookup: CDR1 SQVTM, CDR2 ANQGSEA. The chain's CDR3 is CSALGTYGYTF. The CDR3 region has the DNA TGCAGCGCCCTCGGGACTTATGGCTACACCTTC. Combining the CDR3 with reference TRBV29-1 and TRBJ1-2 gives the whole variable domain SAVISQKPSRDICQRGTSLTIQCQVDSQVTMMFWYRQQPGQSLTLIATANQGSEATYESGFVIDKFPISRPNLTFSTLTVSNMSPEDSSIYLCSALGTYGYTFGSGTRLTVV.

CDR3 amino acids: CASSRTSGGYYEQYF. CDR3 in DNA: TGCGCCAGCAGCCGGACTAGCGGGGGTTACTACGAGCAGTACTTC. The chain joins TRBV4-1 to TRBJ2-7, with TRBD2 identical over 13 bases. The germline V gene encodes CDR1 MGHRA and CDR2 YSYEKL. The V and J ends lost 4 bases and 3 bases, in that order; junction bases with no gene match: 3. The CDR3 sequence is 15 residues long.

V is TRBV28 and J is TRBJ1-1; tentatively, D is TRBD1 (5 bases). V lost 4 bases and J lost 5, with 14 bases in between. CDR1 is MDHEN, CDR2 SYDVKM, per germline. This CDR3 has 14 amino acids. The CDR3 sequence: CASSSLAGRTEAFF. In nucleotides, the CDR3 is TGTGCCAGCAGTTCCTTAGCAGGGAGGACTGAAGCTTTCTTT.

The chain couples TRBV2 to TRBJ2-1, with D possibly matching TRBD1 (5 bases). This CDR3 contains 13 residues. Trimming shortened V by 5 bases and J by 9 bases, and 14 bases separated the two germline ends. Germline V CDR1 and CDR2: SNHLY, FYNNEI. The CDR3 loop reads CASSLNQGSEQFF. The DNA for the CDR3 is TGTGCCAGCAGTCTAAATCAGGGTAGTGAGCAGTTCTTC.

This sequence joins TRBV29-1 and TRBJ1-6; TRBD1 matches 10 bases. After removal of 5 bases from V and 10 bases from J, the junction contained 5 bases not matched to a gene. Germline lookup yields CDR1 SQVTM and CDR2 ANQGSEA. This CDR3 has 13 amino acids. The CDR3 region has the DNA TGCAGCGTTCGGACAGGGGGAGAATCACCCCTCCACTTT. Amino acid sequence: CSVRTGGESPLHF.

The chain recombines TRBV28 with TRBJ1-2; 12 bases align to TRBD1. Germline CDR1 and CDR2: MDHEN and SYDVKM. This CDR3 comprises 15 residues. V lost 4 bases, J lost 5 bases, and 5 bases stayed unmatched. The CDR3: CASSSGQGARYGYTF. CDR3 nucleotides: TGTGCCAGCAGTTCGGGACAGGGGGCGAGGTATGGCTACACCTTC.

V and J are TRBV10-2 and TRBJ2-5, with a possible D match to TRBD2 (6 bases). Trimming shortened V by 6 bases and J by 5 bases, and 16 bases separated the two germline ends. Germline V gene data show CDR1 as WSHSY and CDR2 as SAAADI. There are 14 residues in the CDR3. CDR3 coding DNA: TGCGCCAGCAGGGCGAGGAGGGGCTGGGAGACCCAGTACTTC. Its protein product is CASRARRGWETQYF.